Below, 17 T cell receptor beta chains from the same sample are listed, as sequenced in a study of spatial heterogeneity in lung cancer. Study outcomes and limitations: Tumor mutation counts were tracked by expanded intratumoral alpha and beta TCR counts.

No cognate antigen is known for these TCRs. MiXCR, run by TCRdb on the 5' RACE reads, gives a single entry per CDR3 protein. The sample comprises roughly 5,800 distinct CDR3 sequences, approximately 8.5% of which are singletons, and less than 30% rests with the top ten. Time point in this sample: sample taken at primary tumor resection. The input for sequencing was lung tumor tissue, taken at surgery. The receptors were sampled from a female donor with early-stage non-small cell lung cancer.

This clonotype showed up many times. The gene calls are TRBV5-5 and TRBJ1-2, with 8 bases lining up with TRBD1. With V trimmed by 5 bases and J by 4 bases, 7 bases remained unmatched. This CDR3 is 14 amino acids long. In germline, CDR1 is SGHKS, CDR2 YYEKEE (reference sequence). The CDR3 region is CASSPGQAAYGYTF. The CDR3 coding sequence is TGTGCCAGCAGTCCGGGACAGGCGGCCTATGGCTACACCTTC.

This clonotype was seen repeatedly, ten times or more. The chain recombines TRBV5-1 with TRBJ2-1, with a possible D match to TRBD1 (6 bases). V was clipped by 7 bases and J by 5 bases, with 19 bases between them. Germline values: CDR1 SGHRS, CDR2 YFSETQ. This CDR3 has 15 amino acids. In DNA form, the CDR3 reads TGCGCCAGCGTTCCATCGGGACACACGAACAATGAGCAGTTCTTC. Its translation is CASVPSGHTNNEQFF.

The V and J genes are TRBV20-1 and TRBJ1-1; D remains ambiguous. CDR1 DFQATT and CDR2 SNEGSKA come from the germline V gene (reference sequence). The CDR3 is 13 residues long. Trimming pared 1 base from V and 1 base from J, leaving 7 bases between. CDR3 DNA sequence: TGCAGTGCTAGAGCGAGCCCGAACACTGAAGCTTTCTTT. Its protein is CSARASPNTEAFF.

This clonotype was observed many times. The chain uses TRBV9 and TRBJ2-3, with a possible D match to TRBD1 (6 bases). This CDR3 comprises 15 residues. Germline V gene data show CDR1 as SGDLS and CDR2 as YYNGEE. V shed 0 bases and J shed 1 base, with 9 bases lying between them. CDR3: CASSVEQGRTDTQYF. The CDR3 DNA reads as TGTGCCAGCAGCGTAGAGCAGGGGCGCACAGATACGCAGTATTTT.

This clonotype is judged large. The chain is built from TRBV28 and TRBJ1-5, with D uncertain. In germline, CDR1 is MDHEN, CDR2 SYDVKM. V was trimmed by 6 bases and J by 6 bases, leaving 9 bases between them. This CDR3 has 12 amino acids. CDR3 protein: CASRLKSQPQHF. The CDR3 DNA sequence: TGTGCCAGCAGACTAAAATCTCAGCCCCAGCATTTT.

At least ten counts were recorded for this clonotype. This chain joins TRBV7-9 and TRBJ2-5; D uncertain. Trimming left V 1 base short and J 2 bases short, with 11 bases between. This CDR3 is built from 15 residues. Looked up from germline, CDR1 is SEHNR and CDR2 is FQNEAQ (reference sequence). The CDR3 is CASSLGLQVQETQYF. The CDR3 nucleotides read TGTGCCAGCAGCTTAGGGTTGCAGGTTCAAGAGACCCAGTACTTC.

This clonotype was counted between two and nine times. The chain carries TRBV6-6 and TRBJ1-6, with D perhaps TRBD1 (5 bases). The V end was cut by 5 bases, the J end by 9 bases, with 14 bases between. Looked up from germline, CDR1 is MNHNY and CDR2 is SVGAGI (reference sequence). The CDR3 has 14 residues. Written as DNA, the CDR3 is TGTGCCAGCAGTCCACTCCTTGGGGGTTCACCCCTCCACTTT. Translated: CASSPLLGGSPLHF.

This clonotype appeared many times. The chain links TRBV24-1 to TRBJ1-1, with D perhaps matching TRBD1 (6 bases). V lost 5 bases to trimming and J lost 1 base, with 13 bases between them. CDR3 length: 15 amino acids. Germline V gives CDR1 KGHDR, CDR2 SFDVKD. The CDR3 loop is CATSGAGAANTEAFF. DNA of the CDR3: TGTGCCACCAGTGGTGCAGGGGCGGCGAACACTGAAGCTTTCTTT.

This clonotype was picked up a small number of times. This chain uses TRBV27 with TRBJ1-6; D remains ambiguous. Germline V gives CDR1 MNHEY, CDR2 SMNVEV (reference sequence). The germline V and J ends were trimmed by 4 bases and 5 bases, with 12 bases remaining between them. The CDR3 covers 15 residues. The CDR3: CASSSPAPHNSPLHF. In DNA, the CDR3 is TGTGCCAGCAGTTCCCCAGCGCCTCATAATTCACCCCTCCACTTT.

This clonotype was seen at least ten times. The rearrangement uses TRBV4-2 and TRBJ1-6; D is possibly TRBD1 (5 bases). V dropped 0 bases and J dropped 8 bases, with 11 bases sitting between them. The CDR3 contains 15 residues. Germline V CDR1 and CDR2: LGHNA, YNFKEQ. The CDR3 sequence is CASSQDPTGDSPLHF. Written as DNA, the CDR3 is TGTGCCAGCAGCCAAGACCCCACGGGGGATTCACCCCTCCACTTT.

By sample fraction, this clonotype is large. The V call is TRBV20-1, the J call TRBJ2-7, with TRBD2 matching over 9 bases. The V segment lost 5 bases and the J segment 4 bases; nucleotides outside the gene matches: 9. CDR1 and CDR2 from the germline V gene are DFQATT and SNEGSKA (reference sequence). This CDR3 is built from 14 residues. CDR3 protein: CSALISGGRYEQYF. CDR3 nucleotides: TGCAGTGCTTTAATTAGCGGGGGACGTTACGAGCAGTACTTC.

V is TRBV4-3 and J is TRBJ2-3; 9 positions match TRBD2. Germline values: CDR1 LGHNA, CDR2 YSLEER. CDR3 length equals 16 residues. V dropped 0 bases and J dropped 5; count of bases not matched to a gene: 6. The CDR3 is CASSQERGGVKDTQYF. The CDR3 DNA is TGCGCCAGCAGCCAAGAACGCGGGGGGGTTAAAGATACGCAGTATTTT.

In its sample, this clonotype is medium-sized (0.01 to 0.1%). The rearrangement links TRBV7-2 to TRBJ2-1; 8 nucleotides agree with TRBD1. J gave up 15 bases and V 4 bases, and 14 bases lay outside the gene matches. The CDR3 runs to 14 residues. Germline-derived CDR1 and CDR2 are SGHTA and FQGNSA. The CDR3 here is CASSSSHTGQARFF. The CDR3 DNA is TGTGCCAGCAGCTCCTCCCACACGGGACAGGCGCGGTTCTTC.

This clonotype was counted at least ten times. The rearrangement uses TRBV6-1 and TRBJ1-5; 12 bases align to TRBD1. The CDR3 runs 16 residues. Per germline, CDR1 MNHNS and CDR2 SASEGT. With 1 base clipped from V and 7 bases from J, the junction kept 5 bases outside the gene matches. The CDR3: CASSEGGTGGRQPQHF. The CDR3 DNA reads as TGTGCCAGCAGTGAAGGAGGGACAGGGGGCCGACAGCCCCAGCATTTT.

Points on this clonotype: A much bigger clone sits one base away, suggesting this may be a read error. The genes are TRBV20-1 and TRBJ2-7; D not certain. Trimming cost V 7 bases and J 3 bases, with 10 bases left between them. The length of the CDR3 is 11 residues. Germline V gene data show CDR1 as DFQATT and CDR2 as SNEGSKA (reference sequence). Here the CDR3 reads CSVQWNYEQYF. The CDR3 region has the DNA TGCAGTGTTCAGTGGAACTACGAGCAGTACTTC.

This clonotype rates as large. This chain links TRBV20-1 with TRBJ1-4; possible D gene TRBD1, 5 bases. Germline loops: CDR1 DFQATT, CDR2 SNEGSKA (reference sequence). Deletions cut 6 bases from V and 6 bases from J, with 5 bases between. The CDR3 is 10 amino acids. For the CDR3, the DNA is TGCAGTGCGGGGGATGAAAAACTGTTTTTT. Its protein product is CSAGDEKLFF.

This clonotype showed up just a few times. The chain uses TRBV19 and TRBJ2-3; 8 nucleotides align to TRBD2. The CDR3 runs 17 residues. Germline V gene sequence: CDR1 LNHDA, CDR2 SQIVND (reference sequence). The V gene end was trimmed by 3 bases and the J gene end by 5 bases; junction bases not matched to a gene: 13. The CDR3 DNA is TGTGCCAGTAGTATTAGCCCCTCGGGCAGCGGGGGAGATACGCAGTATTTT. Residues: CASSISPSGSGGDTQYF.